These 7 T cell receptor beta chains came from one sample sequenced in a study of T cells after yellow fever vaccination. TCRdb ran MiXCR on the 5' RACE reads and lists one entry per CDR3 protein. The top ten hold about 14% of the sample, which has some 500,000 distinct CDR3 sequences, about 13% seen once. The material sequenced was PBMCs, taken on the day of the yellow fever booster vaccination. The source is a man aged 25-45 years who received the YFV17D yellow fever vaccine.

The chain employs TRBV20-1 and TRBJ1-2, with a tentative D call TRBD1 (6 bases). Per the germline V gene, CDR1 is DFQATT and CDR2 is SNEGSKA (reference sequence). The CDR3 spans 15 residues. V was trimmed by 0 bases and J by 4 bases, leaving 15 bases between them. The CDR3 reads CSARDQGPISYGYTF. In nucleotides, the CDR3 is TGCAGTGCTAGAGATCAGGGGCCGATATCCTATGGCTACACCTTC.

Many counts were recorded for this clonotype. The V gene is TRBV7-2, the J gene TRBJ2-7, with 7 bases lining up with TRBD2. This CDR3 contains 15 residues. Germline assignment: CDR1 SGHTA and CDR2 FQGNSA. The J segment lost 1 base and the V segment lost 5 bases, leaving 8 bases of the junction unmatched. The CDR3 is CASSPRGGGSYEQYF. Here the CDR3 DNA reads TGTGCCAGCAGCCCCCGTGGGGGGGGGTCCTACGAGCAGTACTTC.

This clonotype was picked up many times. V gene TRBV12-3 or TRBV12-4 combines with J gene TRBJ1-6; no reliable D call. V was trimmed by 2 bases and J by 9 bases, leaving 8 bases between them. The CDR3 runs to 13 residues. The CDR3 DNA sequence: TGTGCCAGCAGTTTATATTTGGGTTCACCCCTCCACTTT. Translated, it gives CASSLYLGSPLHF.

This clonotype has more than one count but fewer than ten. The chain employs TRBV20-1 and TRBJ2-7, with 7 bases aligning to TRBD2. From germline, CDR1 is DFQATT and CDR2 SNEGSKA (reference sequence). V shed 1 base and J 7 bases; nucleotides not matched to a gene: 13. The CDR3 has 15 amino acids. Here the CDR3 DNA reads TGCAGTGCTAGAGCCGGGGAGGCACTCGGGAGGGAGCAGTACTTC. It is translated as CSARAGEALGREQYF.

The chain combines TRBV20-1 with TRBJ2-7; possible D gene TRBD2, 6 bases. V lost 6 bases, J lost 0 bases, and 9 bases lay in between. CDR1 and CDR2 from the germline V gene are DFQATT and SNEGSKA (reference sequence). The CDR3 runs to 12 residues. The CDR3 sequence is CSALGGSYEQYF. Here the CDR3 DNA reads TGCAGTGCCCTGGGGGGCTCCTACGAGCAGTACTTC.

This clonotype was seen a handful of times. The chain has TRBV27 and TRBJ2-1; weak D call: TRBD2 (6 bases). Trimming cost V 2 bases and J 3 bases, with 17 bases left between them. Germline V gene data show CDR1 as MNHEY and CDR2 as SMNVEV (reference sequence). The CDR3 is 17 residues long. The CDR3 reads CASSLNSAGYLYNEQFF. CDR3 coding DNA: TGTGCCAGCAGTTTAAATTCGGCGGGATACCTCTACAATGAGCAGTTCTTC.

This clonotype turned up a few times. This sequence joins TRBV29-1 and TRBJ1-4; D possibly corresponds to TRBD1 (6 bases). In germline, CDR1 is SQVTM, CDR2 ANQGSEA. This CDR3 region has 13 residues. V was trimmed by 7 bases and J by 6 bases, leaving 15 bases between them. The CDR3 DNA is TGCAGCGGTGCCGGGGGGCGATATGAAAAACTGTTTTTT. Translation gives CSGAGGRYEKLFF.